Listed below are T cell receptor beta chains from one sample, sequenced in a study of blood T cells in healthy people across ages. TCRdb passed the 5' RACE reads through MiXCR, listing each CDR3 protein once. This sample has about 1.6 million distinct CDR3 sequences, with 30% to 40% found just once. What was sequenced was blood. All receptors come from a woman aged 25 to 39 in good health. Both conserved end residues are part of each CDR3. A D gene is named only where the DNA matches it firmly. Size is stated for part of the rows, as once, few or many counts, or as a class when the clone is expanded.

>.|.|14|TRBV20-1|TRBJ2-7
TGCAGTGCTGCTACCGGGGGACTCTCCTACGAGCAGTACTTC
CSAATGGLSYEQYF
>.|.|13|TRBV12-3/TRBV12-4|TRBJ1-1
TGTGCCAGCAGTTTCGTAGATAACACTGAAGCTTTCTTT
CASSFVDNTEAFF
>.|few|14|TRBV28|TRBJ2-1
TGTGCCAGCAGTTTTCCGGGCGAAACCTACGAGCAGTTCTTC
CASSFPGETYEQFF
>TRBD2|.|15|TRBV20-1|TRBJ2-3
TGCAGTGCTAGGCCCGGGACTAGCGTTCCAGATACGCAGTATTTT
CSARPGTSVPDTQYF
>TRBD1|.|14|TRBV2|TRBJ1-5
TGTGCCAGCAGTAAGGACAGGAGCAATCAGCCCCAGCATTTT
CASSKDRSNQPQHF
>.|few|13|TRBV9|TRBJ1-1
TGTGCCAGCAGTGGGGAAGGTCGGTATGAAGCTTTCTTT
CASSGEGRYEAFF
>.|few|15|TRBV25-1|TRBJ2-4
TGTGCCAGCAGTGAAAAGCGAGAGTCCAAAAACATTCAGTACTTC
CASSEKRESKNIQYF
>TRBD1|few|14|TRBV29-1|TRBJ1-5
TGCAGCGTTGCCGGGACAGGGATGAATCAGCCCCAGCATTTT
CSVAGTGMNQPQHF
>.|.|16|TRBV7-2|TRBJ2-1
TGTGCCAGCAGCCCAGGACTCCCAGGGCCCTACAATGGGCAGTTCTTC
CASSPGLPGPYNGQFF
>TRBD2|.|15|TRBV18|TRBJ2-1
TGTGCCAGCTCACGAGAGCGGGAGGCATACAATGAGCAGTTCTTC
CASSREREAYNEQFF
>TRBD2|many|15|TRBV4-1|TRBJ2-7
TGCGCCAGCAGCCGGACTAGCGGGAGCAATTACGAGCAGTACTTC
CASSRTSGSNYEQYF
>TRBD1|few|14|TRBV29-1|TRBJ1-2
TGCAGCGTCGGAGGGGGGACAGGTCCCTATGGCTACACCTTC
CSVGGGTGPYGYTF
>TRBD1|.|14|TRBV27|TRBJ2-7
TGTGCCAGCAGTCCCGGGACAGGGGGCAGGGAGCAGTACTTC
CASSPGTGGREQYF
>TRBD1|.|15|TRBV3-1|TRBJ2-7
TGTGCCAGCAGGAACACGGGGACAGGGGGCCGCGAGCAGTACTTC
CASRNTGTGGREQYF
>TRBD2|.|15|TRBV18|TRBJ2-7
TGTGCCAGCTCACCACCGGTTGATAGCGGGGGCGAGCAGTACTTC
CASSPPVDSGGEQYF
>.|.|14|TRBV12-3/TRBV12-4|TRBJ1-3
TGTGCCAGCAGTTTGTCTGGGACCGGAGACACCATATATTTT
CASSLSGTGDTIYF
>.|once|15|TRBV5-5|TRBJ1-5
TGTGCCAGCAGTGTTGGGTGGGAAGCAAATCAGCCCCAGCATTTT
CASSVGWEANQPQHF
>.|.|16|TRBV5-1|TRBJ2-1
TGCGCCAGCAGCGCCAACAGGGCTCGCTTCCCCAGCGAGCAGTTCTTC
CASSANRARFPSEQFF
>.|.|14|TRBV15|TRBJ1-2
TGTGCCACCAGCAGAGAACGGAACCTTGATGGCTACACCTTC
CATSRERNLDGYTF
>TRBD1|.|15|TRBV27|TRBJ2-7
TGTGCCAGCAGTTTTACAGGGGGGACCTCCTACGGGCAGTACTTC
CASSFTGGTSYGQYF
>.|.|17|TRBV7-8|TRBJ2-6
TGTGCCAGCAGCTTAATAGTCGGATCCTCTGGGGCCAACGTCCTGACTTTC
CASSLIVGSSGANVLTF
>.|.|20|TRBV6-1|TRBJ2-1
TGTGCCAGCAGTGAAAGACACAGGGGCGGCGGGATAAGCTCCTCCAATGAGCAGTTCTTC
CASSERHRGGGISSSNEQFF
>TRBD2|many|16|TRBV3-1|TRBJ2-3
TGTGCCAGCAGCCTAGCTACCGGGACTAGCGGGGAGACGCAGTATTTT
CASSLATGTSGETQYF
>.|.|12|TRBV25-1|TRBJ1-6
TGTGCCAGCAGTGAATGGGGATCACCCCTCCACTTT
CASSEWGSPLHF
>.|.|14|TRBV3-1|TRBJ1-2
TGTGCCAGCAGCCAAGATGGGGGGCTCGTTGGCTACACCTTC
CASSQDGGLVGYTF
>TRBD2|.|15|TRBV7-6|TRBJ2-5
TGTGCCAGCAGCTCCCGGGGGGGGCTAGGGGAGACCCAGTACTTC
CASSSRGGLGETQYF
>.|.|18|TRBV3-1|TRBJ2-2
TGTGCCAGCAGCCAAGATCTATTCTGGGGGTTGAACACCGGGGAGCTGTTTTTT
CASSQDLFWGLNTGELFF
>TRBD2|few|17|TRBV6-5|TRBJ2-1
TGTGCCAGCAGTTCCAACTCCGGACTAGCGGGAGCGGGTGAGCAGTTCTTC
CASSSNSGLAGAGEQFF
>.|few|14|TRBV6-5|TRBJ2-3
TGTGCCAGCAGTCGGGAGAACCGCGCAGATACGCAGTATTTT
CASSRENRADTQYF